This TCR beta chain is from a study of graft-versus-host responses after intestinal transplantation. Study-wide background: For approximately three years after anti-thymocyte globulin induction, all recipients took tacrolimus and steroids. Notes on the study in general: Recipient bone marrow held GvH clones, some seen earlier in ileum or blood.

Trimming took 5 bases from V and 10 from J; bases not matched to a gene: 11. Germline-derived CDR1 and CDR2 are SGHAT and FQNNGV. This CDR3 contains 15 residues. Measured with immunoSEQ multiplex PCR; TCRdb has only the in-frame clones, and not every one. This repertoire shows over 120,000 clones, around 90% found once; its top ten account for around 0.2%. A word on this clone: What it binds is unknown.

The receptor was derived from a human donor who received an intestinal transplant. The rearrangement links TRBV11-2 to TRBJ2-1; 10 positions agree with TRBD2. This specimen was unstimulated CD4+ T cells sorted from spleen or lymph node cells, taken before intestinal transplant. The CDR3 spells CASSPGLAGVGEQFF. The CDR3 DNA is TGTGCCAGCAGCCCTGGGCTAGCGGGAGTAGGGGAGCAGTTCTTC.